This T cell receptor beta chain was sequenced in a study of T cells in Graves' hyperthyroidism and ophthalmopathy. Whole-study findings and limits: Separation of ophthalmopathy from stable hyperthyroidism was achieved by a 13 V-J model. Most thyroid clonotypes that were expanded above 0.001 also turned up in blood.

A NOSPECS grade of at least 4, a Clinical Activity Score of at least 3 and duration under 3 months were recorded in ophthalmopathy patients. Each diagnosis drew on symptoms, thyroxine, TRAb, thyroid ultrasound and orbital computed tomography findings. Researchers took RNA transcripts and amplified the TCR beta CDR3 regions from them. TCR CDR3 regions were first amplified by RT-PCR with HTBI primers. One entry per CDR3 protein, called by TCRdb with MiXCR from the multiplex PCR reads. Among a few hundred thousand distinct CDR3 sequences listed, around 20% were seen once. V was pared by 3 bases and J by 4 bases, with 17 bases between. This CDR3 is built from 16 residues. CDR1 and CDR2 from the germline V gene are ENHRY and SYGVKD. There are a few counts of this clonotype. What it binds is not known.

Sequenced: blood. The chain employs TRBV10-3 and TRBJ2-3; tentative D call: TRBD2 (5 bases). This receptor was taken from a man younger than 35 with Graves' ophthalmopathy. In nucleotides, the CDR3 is TGTGCCATCAGTGACCCTAAGCGAGGTAGCGCAGATACGCAGTATTTT. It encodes CAISDPKRGSADTQYF.